This T cell receptor (beta chain) was recorded in a study of vaccination effects on CD4 cells after COVID-19. Antigen-specific CD4+ T cell clonotypes were called by their expansion after viral peptide-pool culture in ViraFEST. Subsequent to a culture period of nine to ten days, CD4+ T cells were isolated. Two-dose vaccination with either BNT162b2 or mRNA-1273 was given to the participants. Nobody among the vaccine recipients had prior SARS-CoV-2 infection (nucleocapsid antibodies were negative). In culture with 10 IU/ml IL-2 and roughly 9.3 ug/ml peptides, PBMC were grown at fewer than 2.5 million per well. The authors exchanged half the medium for IL-2 medium on days 3 and 7. The CDR3 spans 16 residues. In germline, CDR1 is SEHNR, CDR2 FQNEAQ (reference sequence). The V and J ends lost 3 bases and 0 bases respectively, with 12 bases between them. Measured with immunoSEQ multiplex PCR; TCRdb has only the in-frame clones, and not every one. The sample records 25,000 to 30,000 clones, approximately 79% being singletons.

Study results and caveats: Long after vaccination, the clones induced by infection and by vaccine shrank markedly in size.

Points on this clone: Its antigen is still unknown.

The chain combines TRBV7-9 with TRBJ1-3; weak D call: TRBD1 (5 bases). Sequences were derived from CD4+ T cells from PBMCs cultured with SARS-CoV-2 spike peptides, sampled after COVID-19 vaccination. The sequence was collected from a human donor who received a COVID-19 vaccine. Some clones in this sample may be carry-over from other donors' samples. CDR3 nucleotide sequence: TGTGCCAGCAGCTTTACAGGTCCTTCCTCTGGAAACACCATATATTTT. Encoded protein: CASSFTGPSSGNTIYF. The full variable domain, its missing parts supplied by reference TRBV7-9 and TRBJ1-3, is DTGVSQNPRHKITKRGQNVTFRCDPISEHNRLYWYRQTLGQGPEFLTYFQNEAQLEKSRLLSDRFSAERPKGSFSTLEIQRTEQGDSAMYLCASSFTGPSSGNTIYFGEGSWLTVV.